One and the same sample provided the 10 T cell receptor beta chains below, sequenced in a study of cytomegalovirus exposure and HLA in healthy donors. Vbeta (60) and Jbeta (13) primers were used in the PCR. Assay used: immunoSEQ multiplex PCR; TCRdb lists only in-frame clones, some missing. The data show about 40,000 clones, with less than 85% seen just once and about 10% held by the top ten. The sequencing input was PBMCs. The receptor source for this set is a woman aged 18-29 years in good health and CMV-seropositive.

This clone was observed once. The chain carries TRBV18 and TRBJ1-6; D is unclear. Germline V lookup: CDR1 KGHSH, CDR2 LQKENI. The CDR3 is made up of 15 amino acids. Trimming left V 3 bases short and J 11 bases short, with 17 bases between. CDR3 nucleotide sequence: TGTGCCAGCTCACCCCTCGACCGGGGTGAGACACCCCTCCACTTT. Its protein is CASSPLDRGETPLHF.

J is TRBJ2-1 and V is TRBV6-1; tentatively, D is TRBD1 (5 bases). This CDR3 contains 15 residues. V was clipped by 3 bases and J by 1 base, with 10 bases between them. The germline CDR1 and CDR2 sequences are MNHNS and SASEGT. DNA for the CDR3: TGTGCCAGCAGTGAGATGGACACGTCCTACAATGAGCAGTTCTTC. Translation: CASSEMDTSYNEQFF.

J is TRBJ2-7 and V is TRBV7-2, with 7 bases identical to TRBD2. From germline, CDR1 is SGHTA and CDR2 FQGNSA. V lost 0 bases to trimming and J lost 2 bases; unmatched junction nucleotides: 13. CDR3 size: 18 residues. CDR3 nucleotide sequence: TGTGCCAGCAGCTTAGCCCCGGGGAGCGGGGCTGGGGCCTACGAGCAGTACTTC. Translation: CASSLAPGSGAGAYEQYF. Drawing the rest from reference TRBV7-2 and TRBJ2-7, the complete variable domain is GAGVSQSPSNKVTEKGKDVELRCDPISGHTALYWYRQSLGQGLEFLIYFQGNSAPDKSGLPSDRFSAERTGGSVSTLTIQRTQQEDSAVYLCASSLAPGSGAGAYEQYFGPGTRLTVT.

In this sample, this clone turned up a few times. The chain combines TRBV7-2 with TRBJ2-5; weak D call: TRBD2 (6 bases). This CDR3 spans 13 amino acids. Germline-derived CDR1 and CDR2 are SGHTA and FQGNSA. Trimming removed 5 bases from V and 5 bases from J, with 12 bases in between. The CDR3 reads CASSRWGRETQYF. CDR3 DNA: TGTGCCAGCAGCCGGTGGGGGAGGGAGACCCAGTACTTC.

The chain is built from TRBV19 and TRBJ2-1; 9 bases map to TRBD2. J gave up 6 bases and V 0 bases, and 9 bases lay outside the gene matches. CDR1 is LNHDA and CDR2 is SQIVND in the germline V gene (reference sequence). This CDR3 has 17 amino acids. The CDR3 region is CASSIDLRASGINEQFF. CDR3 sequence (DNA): TGTGCCAGTAGTATAGATCTTCGGGCTAGCGGGATCAATGAGCAGTTCTTC.

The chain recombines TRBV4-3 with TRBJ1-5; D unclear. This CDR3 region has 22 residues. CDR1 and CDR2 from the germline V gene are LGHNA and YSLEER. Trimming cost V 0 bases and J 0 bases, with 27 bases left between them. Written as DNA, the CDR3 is TGCGCCAGCAGCCAAGATTACCGTCTACCCTGGGCCCTGGTCCGTAGCAATCAGCCCCAGCATTTT. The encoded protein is CASSQDYRLPWALVRSNQPQHF.

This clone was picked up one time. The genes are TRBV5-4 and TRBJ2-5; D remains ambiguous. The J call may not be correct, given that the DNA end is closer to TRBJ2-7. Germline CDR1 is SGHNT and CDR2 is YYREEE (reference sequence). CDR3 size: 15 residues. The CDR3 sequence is CASSLGDIRSYEQYF. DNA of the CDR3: TGTGCCAGCAGCTTGGGAGATATCCGCTCCTACGAGCAGTACTTC.

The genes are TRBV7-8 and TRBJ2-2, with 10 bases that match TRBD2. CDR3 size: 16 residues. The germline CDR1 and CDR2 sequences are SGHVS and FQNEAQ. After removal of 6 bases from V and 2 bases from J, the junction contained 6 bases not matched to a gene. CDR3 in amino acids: CASRPIAGGNTGELFF. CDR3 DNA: TGTGCCAGCAGGCCTATAGCGGGGGGAAACACCGGGGAGCTGTTTTTT. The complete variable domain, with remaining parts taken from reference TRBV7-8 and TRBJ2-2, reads GAGVSQSPRYKVAKRGQDVALRCDPISGHVSLFWYQQALGQGPEFLTYFQNEAQLDKSGLPSDRFFAERPEGSVSTLKIQRTQQEDSAVYLCASRPIAGGNTGELFFGEGSRLTVL.

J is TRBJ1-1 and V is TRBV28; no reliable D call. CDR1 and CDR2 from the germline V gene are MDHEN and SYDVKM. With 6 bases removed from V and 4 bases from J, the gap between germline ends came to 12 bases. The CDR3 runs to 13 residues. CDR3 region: CASRPGSITEAFF. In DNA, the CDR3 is TGTGCCAGCAGACCCGGGAGCATCACTGAAGCTTTCTTT.

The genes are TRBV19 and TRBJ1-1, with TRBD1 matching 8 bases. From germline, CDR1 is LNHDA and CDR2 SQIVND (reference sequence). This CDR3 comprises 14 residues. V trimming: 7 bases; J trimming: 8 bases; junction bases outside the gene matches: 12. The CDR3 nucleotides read TGTGCCAGTAATTCAGTTCTCGGGACAGGAGAAGCTTTCTTT. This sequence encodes CASNSVLGTGEAFF.